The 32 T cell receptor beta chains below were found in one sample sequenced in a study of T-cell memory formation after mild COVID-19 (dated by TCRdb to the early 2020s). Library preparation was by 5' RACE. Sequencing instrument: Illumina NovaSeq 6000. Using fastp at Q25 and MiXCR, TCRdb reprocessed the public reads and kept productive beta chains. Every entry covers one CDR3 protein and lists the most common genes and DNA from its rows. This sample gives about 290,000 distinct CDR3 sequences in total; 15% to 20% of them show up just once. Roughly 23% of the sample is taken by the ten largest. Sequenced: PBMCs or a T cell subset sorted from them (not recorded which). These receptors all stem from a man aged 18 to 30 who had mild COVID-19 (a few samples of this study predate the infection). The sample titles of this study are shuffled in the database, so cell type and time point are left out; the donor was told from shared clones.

The CDR3 protein is CASSQGKTGEETQYF. In nucleotides, the CDR3 is TGCGCCAGCAGCCAAGGAAAAACAGGGGAAGAGACCCAGTACTTC. The chain is built from TRBV4-1 and TRBJ2-5; TRBD1 aligns across 7 bases. With V trimmed by 1 base and J by 3 bases, 5 bases remained unmatched. Germline-derived CDR1 and CDR2 are MGHRA and YSYEKL. The CDR3 has 15 residues.

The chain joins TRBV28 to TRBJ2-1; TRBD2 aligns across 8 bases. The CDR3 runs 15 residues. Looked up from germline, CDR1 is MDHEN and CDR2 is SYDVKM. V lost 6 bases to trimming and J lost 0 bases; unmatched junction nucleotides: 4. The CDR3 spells CASRSGGGSYNEQFF. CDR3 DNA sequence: TGTGCCAGCAGATCCGGGGGGGGCTCCTACAATGAGCAGTTCTTC.

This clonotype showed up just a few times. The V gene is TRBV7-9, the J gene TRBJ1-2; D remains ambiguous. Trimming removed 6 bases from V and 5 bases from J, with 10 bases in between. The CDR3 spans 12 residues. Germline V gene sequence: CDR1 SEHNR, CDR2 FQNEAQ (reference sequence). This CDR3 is CASSGERYGYTF. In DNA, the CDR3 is TGTGCCAGCAGTGGTGAGCGGTATGGCTACACCTTC.

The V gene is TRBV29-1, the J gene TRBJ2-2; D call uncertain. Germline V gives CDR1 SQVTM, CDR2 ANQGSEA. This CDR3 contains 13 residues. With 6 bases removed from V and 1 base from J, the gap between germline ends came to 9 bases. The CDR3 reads CSVVVRNTGELFF. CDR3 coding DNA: TGCAGCGTGGTAGTCCGGAACACCGGGGAGCTGTTTTTT.

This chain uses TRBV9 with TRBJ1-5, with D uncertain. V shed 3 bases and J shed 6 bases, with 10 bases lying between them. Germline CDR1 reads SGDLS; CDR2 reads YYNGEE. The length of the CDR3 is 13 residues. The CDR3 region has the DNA TGTGCCAGCAGCGGTGGAATGAGTCAGCCCCAGCATTTT. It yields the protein CASSGGMSQPQHF. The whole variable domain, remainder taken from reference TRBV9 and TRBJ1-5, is DSGVTQTPKHLITATGQRVTLRCSPRSGDLSVYWYQQSLDQGLQFLIQYYNGEERAKGNILERFSAQQFPDLHSELNLSSLELGDSALYFCASSGGMSQPQHFGDGTRLSIL.

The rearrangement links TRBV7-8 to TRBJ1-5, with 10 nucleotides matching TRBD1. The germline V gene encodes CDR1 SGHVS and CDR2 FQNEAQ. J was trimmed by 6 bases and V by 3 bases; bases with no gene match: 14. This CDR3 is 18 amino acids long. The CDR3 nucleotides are TGTGCCAGCAGCTTGGAGGGACAGGGGCGATTTCGGGGTCAGCCCCAGCATTTT. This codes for CASSLEGQGRFRGQPQHF.

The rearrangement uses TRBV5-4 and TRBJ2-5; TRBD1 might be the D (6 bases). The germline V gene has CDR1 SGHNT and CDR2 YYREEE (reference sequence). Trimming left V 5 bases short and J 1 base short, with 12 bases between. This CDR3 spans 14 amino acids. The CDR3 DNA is TGTGCCAGCAGAACGACAGGACTCCAAGAGACCCAGTACTTC. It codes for CASRTTGLQETQYF. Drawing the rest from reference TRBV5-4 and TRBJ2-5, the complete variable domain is ETGVTQSPTHLIKTRGQQVTLRCSSQSGHNTVSWYQQALGQGPQFIFQYYREEENGRGNFPPRFSGLQFPNYSSELNVNALELDDSALYLCASRTTGLQETQYFGPGTRLLVL.

DNA of the CDR3: TGTGCCAGCAGTATCCTCTTGGACAGGGGTAGTGAAGCTTTCTTT. Amino acid sequence: CASSILLDRGSEAFF. The chain couples TRBV12-3 or TRBV12-4 to TRBJ1-1, with 9 bases identical to TRBD1. With V trimmed by 5 bases and J by 7 bases, 11 bases remained unmatched. There are 15 residues in the CDR3.

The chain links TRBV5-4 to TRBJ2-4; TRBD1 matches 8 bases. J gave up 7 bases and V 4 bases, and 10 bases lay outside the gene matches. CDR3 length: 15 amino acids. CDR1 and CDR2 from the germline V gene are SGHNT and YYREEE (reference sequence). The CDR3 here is CASSRQGARANIQYF. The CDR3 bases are TGTGCCAGCAGCCGTCAGGGGGCGCGTGCGAACATTCAGTACTTC. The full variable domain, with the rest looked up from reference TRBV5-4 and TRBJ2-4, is ETGVTQSPTHLIKTRGQQVTLRCSSQSGHNTVSWYQQALGQGPQFIFQYYREEENGRGNFPPRFSGLQFPNYSSELNVNALELDDSALYLCASSRQGARANIQYFGAGTRLSVL.

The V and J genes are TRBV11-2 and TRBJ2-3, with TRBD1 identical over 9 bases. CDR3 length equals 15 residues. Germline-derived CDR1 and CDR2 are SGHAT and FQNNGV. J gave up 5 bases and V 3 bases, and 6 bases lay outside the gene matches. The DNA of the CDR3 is TGTGCCAGCAGCTTCACAGGGGGCGCGGAAGATACGCAGTATTTT. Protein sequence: CASSFTGGAEDTQYF.

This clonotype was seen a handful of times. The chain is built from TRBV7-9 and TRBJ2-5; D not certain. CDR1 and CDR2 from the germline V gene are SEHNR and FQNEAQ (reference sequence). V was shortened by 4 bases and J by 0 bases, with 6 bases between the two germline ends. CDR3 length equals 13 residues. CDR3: CASSSEYQETQYF. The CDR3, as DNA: TGTGCCAGCAGCTCCGAGTACCAAGAGACCCAGTACTTC.

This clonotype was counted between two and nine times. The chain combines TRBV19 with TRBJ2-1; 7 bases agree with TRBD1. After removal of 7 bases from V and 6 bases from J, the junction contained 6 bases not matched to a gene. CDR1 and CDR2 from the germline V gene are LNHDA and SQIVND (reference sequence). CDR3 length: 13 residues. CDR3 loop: CASIRQGGNEQFF. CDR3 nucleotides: TGTGCCAGTATAAGACAGGGTGGCAATGAGCAGTTCTTC.

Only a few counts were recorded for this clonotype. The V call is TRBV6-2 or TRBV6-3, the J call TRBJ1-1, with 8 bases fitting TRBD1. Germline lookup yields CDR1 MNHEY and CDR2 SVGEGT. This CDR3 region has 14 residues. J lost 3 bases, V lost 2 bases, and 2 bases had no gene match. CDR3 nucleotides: TGTGCCAGCAGTTACAACAGGGGGTACACTGAAGCTTTCTTT. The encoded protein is CASSYNRGYTEAFF.

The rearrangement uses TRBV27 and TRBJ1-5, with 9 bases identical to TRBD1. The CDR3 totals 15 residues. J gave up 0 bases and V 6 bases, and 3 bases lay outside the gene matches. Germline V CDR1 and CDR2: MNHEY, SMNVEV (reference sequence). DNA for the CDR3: TGTGCCAGCAGGACAGGGGGGGATAGCAATCAGCCCCAGCATTTT. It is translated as CASRTGGDSNQPQHF.

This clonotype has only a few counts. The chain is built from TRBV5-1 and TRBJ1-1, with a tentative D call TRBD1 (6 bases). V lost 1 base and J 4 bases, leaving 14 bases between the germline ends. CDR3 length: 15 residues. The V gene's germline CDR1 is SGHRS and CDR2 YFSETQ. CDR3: CASSLYSRGPTEAFF. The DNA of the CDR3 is TGCGCCAGCAGCTTGTACAGCCGGGGGCCCACTGAAGCTTTCTTT. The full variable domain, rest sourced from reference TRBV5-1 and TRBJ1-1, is KAGVTQTPRYLIKTRGQQVTLSCSPISGHRSVSWYQQTPGQGLQFLFEYFSETQRNKGNFPGRFSGRQFSNSRSEMNVSTLELGDSALYLCASSLYSRGPTEAFFGQGTRLTVV.

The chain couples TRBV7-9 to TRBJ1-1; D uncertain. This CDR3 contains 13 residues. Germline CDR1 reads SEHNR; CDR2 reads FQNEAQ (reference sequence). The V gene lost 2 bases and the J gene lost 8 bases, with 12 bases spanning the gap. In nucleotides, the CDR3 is TGTGCCAGCAGCTTAACGGCTACCCGAGAAGCTTTCTTT. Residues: CASSLTATREAFF. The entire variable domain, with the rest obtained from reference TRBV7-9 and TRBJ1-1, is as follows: DTGVSQNPRHKITKRGQNVTFRCDPISEHNRLYWYRQTLGQGPEFLTYFQNEAQLEKSRLLSDRFSAERPKGSFSTLEIQRTEQGDSAMYLCASSLTATREAFFGQGTRLTVV.

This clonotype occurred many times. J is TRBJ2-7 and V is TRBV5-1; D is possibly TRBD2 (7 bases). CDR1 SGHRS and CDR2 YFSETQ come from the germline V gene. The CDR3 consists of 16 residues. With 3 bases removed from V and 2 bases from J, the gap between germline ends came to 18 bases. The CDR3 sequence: CASSWASGGFAYEQYF. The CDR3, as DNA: TGCGCCAGCAGCTGGGCGTCGGGGGGCTTTGCCTACGAGCAGTACTTC.

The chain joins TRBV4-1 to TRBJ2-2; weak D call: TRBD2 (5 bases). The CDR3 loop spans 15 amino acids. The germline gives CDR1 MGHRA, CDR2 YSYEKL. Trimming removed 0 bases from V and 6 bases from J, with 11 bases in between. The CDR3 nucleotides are TGCGCCAGCAGCCAAGAAGGTAGCGCCCCCGGGGAGCTGTTTTTT. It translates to CASSQEGSAPGELFF.

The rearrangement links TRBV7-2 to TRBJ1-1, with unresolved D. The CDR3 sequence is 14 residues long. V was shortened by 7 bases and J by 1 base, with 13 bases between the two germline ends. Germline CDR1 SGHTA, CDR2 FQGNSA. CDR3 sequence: CASTSGSANTEAFF. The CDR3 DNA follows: TGTGCCAGCACCTCTGGGTCGGCGAACACTGAAGCTTTCTTT.

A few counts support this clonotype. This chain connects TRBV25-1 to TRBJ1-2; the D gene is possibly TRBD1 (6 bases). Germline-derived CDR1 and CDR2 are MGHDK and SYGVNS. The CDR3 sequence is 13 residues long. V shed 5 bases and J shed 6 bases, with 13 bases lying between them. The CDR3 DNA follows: TGTGCCAGCAGTCTGAGCAGGGGCCATGGCTACACCTTC. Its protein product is CASSLSRGHGYTF.

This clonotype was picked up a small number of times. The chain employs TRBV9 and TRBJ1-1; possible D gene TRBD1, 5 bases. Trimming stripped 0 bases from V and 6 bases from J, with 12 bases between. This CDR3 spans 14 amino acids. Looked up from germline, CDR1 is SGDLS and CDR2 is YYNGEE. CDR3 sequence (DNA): TGTGCCAGCAGCGTAGGAGGGGATAGCGCTGAAGCTTTCTTT. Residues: CASSVGGDSAEAFF.

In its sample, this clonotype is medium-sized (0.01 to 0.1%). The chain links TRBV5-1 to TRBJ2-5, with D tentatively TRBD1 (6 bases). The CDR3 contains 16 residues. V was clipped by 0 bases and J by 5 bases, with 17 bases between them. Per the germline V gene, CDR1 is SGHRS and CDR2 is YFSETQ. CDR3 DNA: TGCGCCAGCAGCTTGGCTGGGGGCGATTCAGGCGAGACCCAGTACTTC. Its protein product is CASSLAGGDSGETQYF. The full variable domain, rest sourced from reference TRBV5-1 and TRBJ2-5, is KAGVTQTPRYLIKTRGQQVTLSCSPISGHRSVSWYQQTPGQGLQFLFEYFSETQRNKGNFPGRFSGRQFSNSRSEMNVSTLELGDSALYLCASSLAGGDSGETQYFGPGTRLLVL.

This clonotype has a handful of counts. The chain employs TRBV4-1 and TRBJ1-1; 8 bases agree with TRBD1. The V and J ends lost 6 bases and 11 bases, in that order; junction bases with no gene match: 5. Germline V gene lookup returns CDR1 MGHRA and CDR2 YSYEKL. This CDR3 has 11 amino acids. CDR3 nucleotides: TGCGCCAGCAGGGCAGGGGGCTTGGCTTTCTTT. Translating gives CASRAGGLAFF.

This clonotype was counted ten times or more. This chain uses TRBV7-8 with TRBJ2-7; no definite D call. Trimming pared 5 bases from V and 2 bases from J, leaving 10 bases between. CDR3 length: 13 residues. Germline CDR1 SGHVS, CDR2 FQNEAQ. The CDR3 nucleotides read TGTGCCAGCAGCAGACGGGTTACCTACGAGCAGTACTTC. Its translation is CASSRRVTYEQYF.

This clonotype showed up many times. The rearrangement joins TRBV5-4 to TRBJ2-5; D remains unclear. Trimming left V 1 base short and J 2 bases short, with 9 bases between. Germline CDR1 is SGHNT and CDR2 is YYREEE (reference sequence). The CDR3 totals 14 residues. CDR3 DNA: TGTGCCAGCAGCTTGTTTAGTTATCAAGAGACCCAGTACTTC. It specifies CASSLFSYQETQYF.

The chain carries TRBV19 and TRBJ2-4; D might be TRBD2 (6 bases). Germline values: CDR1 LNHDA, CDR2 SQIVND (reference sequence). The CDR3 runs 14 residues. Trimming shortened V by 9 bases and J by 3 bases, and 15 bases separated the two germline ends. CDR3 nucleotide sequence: TGTGCCAGCCGCCGGGACTTCAGCAAAAACATTCAGTACTTC. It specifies CASRRDFSKNIQYF.

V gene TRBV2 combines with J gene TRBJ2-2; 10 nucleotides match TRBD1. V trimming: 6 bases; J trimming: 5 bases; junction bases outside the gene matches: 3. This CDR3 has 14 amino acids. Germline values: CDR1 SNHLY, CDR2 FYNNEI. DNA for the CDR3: TGTGCCAGCAGCGGACAGGGGGGAACCGGGGAGCTGTTTTTT. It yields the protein CASSGQGGTGELFF.

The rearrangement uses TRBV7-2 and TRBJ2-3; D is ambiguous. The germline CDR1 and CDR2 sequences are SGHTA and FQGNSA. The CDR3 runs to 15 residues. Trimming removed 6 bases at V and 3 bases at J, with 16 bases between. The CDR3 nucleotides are TGTGCCAGCAGTCAAGTAGTAGGCCGGACAGATACGCAGTATTTT. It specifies CASSQVVGRTDTQYF.

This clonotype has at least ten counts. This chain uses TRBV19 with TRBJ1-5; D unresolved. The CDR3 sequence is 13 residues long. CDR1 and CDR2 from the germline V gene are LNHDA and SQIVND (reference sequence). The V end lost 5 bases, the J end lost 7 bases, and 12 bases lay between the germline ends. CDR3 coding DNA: TGTGCCAGTAGTGACGGGGTGAGACAGCCCCAGCATTTT. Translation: CASSDGVRQPQHF.

The CDR3 spells CASSRPAGRYEQYF. CDR3 DNA: TGTGCCAGCAGTCGCCCGGCAGGGAGGTACGAGCAGTACTTC. The chain has TRBV6-5 and TRBJ2-7, with D perhaps TRBD2 (6 bases). Per the germline V gene, CDR1 is MNHEY and CDR2 is SVGAGI. Deletions cut 5 bases from V and 4 bases from J, with 15 bases between. The CDR3 has 14 amino acids.

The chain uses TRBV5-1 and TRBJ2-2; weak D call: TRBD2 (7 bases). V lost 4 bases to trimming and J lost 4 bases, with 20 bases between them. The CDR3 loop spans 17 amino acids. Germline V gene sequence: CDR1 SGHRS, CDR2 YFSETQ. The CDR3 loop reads CASSRGHAGESTGELFF. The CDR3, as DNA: TGCGCCAGCAGCCGGGGGCACGCGGGGGAAAGCACCGGGGAGCTGTTTTTT.

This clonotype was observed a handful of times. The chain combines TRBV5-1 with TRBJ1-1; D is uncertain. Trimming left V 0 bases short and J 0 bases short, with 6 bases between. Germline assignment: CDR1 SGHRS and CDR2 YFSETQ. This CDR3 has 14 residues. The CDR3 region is CASSLGEVNTEAFF. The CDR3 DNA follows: TGCGCCAGCAGCTTGGGAGAAGTGAACACTGAAGCTTTCTTT.